This section outlines one T cell receptor (beta chain) sequence together with its context. This clone's antigen is unknown. Library generation was performed with the immunoSEQ multiplex PCR assay. For the multiplex PCR, a mixture combining 60 forward primers for TCR Vbeta segments and 13 reverse primers for TCR Jbeta segments was used. A multiplex PCR assay on genomic DNA amplified the CDR3 region of rearranged TCR beta genes. Amplified TCR beta libraries were sequenced as 87-base-pair reads on the Illumina HiSeq System. Processing in the source paper ran as follows. Across the 600 to 700 repertoires, a later analysis counted about 81 million unique TCR beta chains, roughly 11 million of which were shared by at least two donors. Raw reads were error-corrected and collapsed into unique sequences with a nearest-neighbor algorithm that merged closely related sequences to remove PCR and sequencing errors. V, D and J gene segments were assigned by aligning CDR3 sequences to IMGT reference sequences. For a sequence to be retained, a match of at least six nucleotides was required to both a V gene segment and a J gene segment. Rearrangements were classified as productive when the CDR3 lacked stop codons and remained in frame with V and J, and all other rearrangements were classified as non-productive. CDR3 was defined according to IMGT convention as the region running from the second conserved V-encoded cysteine to the conserved J-encoded phenylalanine. The earlier analysis of some 550 of the donors excluded any sequence lacking an unambiguous match to a single V gene segment. In an earlier analysis of 587 of the donors, V segments were called functional above 56.7% productive rearrangements and were called segregating when the between-donor standard deviation exceeded 5%. A statistical classification framework was built to diagnose cytomegalovirus status from the catalog of TCR beta chain sequences. In a later analysis, TCR nucleotide sequences were compared against IMGT/GENE-DB human TR gene sequences so that V and J genes could be assigned. Using the TCRdist pipeline, a later analysis assigned CDR3 sequences along with most-parsimonious VDJ recombination scenarios. In a later analysis, each TCR beta chain was defined by its CDR3 amino acid sequence together with its V-gene family, and reads lacking a unique V-gene family were excluded. A later analysis removed roughly 590 highly shared, low-generation-probability nucleotide sequences to deal with suspected cross-contamination and a sequencing artifact. In a later analysis, a clonal expansion index for each public chain was calculated from normalized within-repertoire ranks of inferred template counts. Generation probabilities in a later analysis came from a VDJ recombination model fitted to out-of-frame rearrangements, and those results were checked against IGoR. In a later analysis, TCR-TCR, TCR-HLA and TCR-CMV co-occurrence was scored with hypergeometric tests, and a repertoire-size bias correction was applied to TCR pairs. False discovery rates were estimated in a later analysis by permuting HLA or CMV assignments 20 times. A later analysis grouped co-occurring TCRs with DBSCAN, adding TCRdist sequence similarity when clustering within HLA-allele-positive subsets. Repertoires with fewer than 30,000 or more than 120,000 public chains were left out of co-occurrence clustering, as were five repertoires with anomalous nucleotide sharing. In TCRdb, the immuneACCESS table is reduced to in-frame sequences with V and J assigned. These tables do not hold every clone; where another copy was compared, an unresolved V gene accounts for under half, and the others remain unexplained. The V and J calls and clone size come from that table; D and trimming were worked out from the DNA. The sample has tens of thousands of clones on record. The ten largest clonotypes hold 1% to 1.5% of the sample.

This sample stems from a study of cytomegalovirus exposure and HLA in healthy donors (dated by TCRdb to 2016 to 2017). Describing the broader study: An earlier analysis of some 600 of the donors reported under 300 Gb of sequence data and around 110 million unique TCR beta sequences obtained from some 170 million T cells. The study profiled the T cell repertoires of some 610 subjects by immunosequencing and related them to cytomegalovirus serostatus. The number of donors typed differed by locus, with about 629-630 for A, B, C, DRB1 and DQB1, approximately 500 for DQA1, 600 to 610 for DPA1, and some 450 for DPB1. High-throughput TCR immunosequencing, statistical association of individual TCRs with disease status, and machine learning were combined to predict cytomegalovirus infection status. HLA typing covered class I and class II loci at four-digit resolution. An earlier analysis of fewer than 700 of the donors applied high-throughput TCR beta sequencing to assess whether each TCR beta V gene segment acted as functional or pseudogenic. Of the roughly 390 genotyped donors, approximately 83% fell in the genetic ancestry cluster associated with self-reported Caucasian donors. Alongside the repertoire data, information on donor age, sex, ethnicity and CMV serostatus was compiled. Rather than drawing on any new phenotypic data, the later analysis identified candidate immune exposures from TCR beta sequences and the way those sequences occurred across donors. Among over 350 genotyped donors of the cohort, an average of 235,054 unique TCR beta nucleotide sequences were sequenced per donor, roughly 18% of them non-productive. In a later genetic analysis, genome-wide SNP genotypes for about 55% of the 666 donors were used, and that subset was treated as a discovery cohort. The aim of the study was to test whether cataloging public T cell receptors could identify signatures of past pathogen exposure. A later analysis re-analyzed previously published TCR beta repertoires from 666 donors and added high-resolution HLA genotyping to study TCR occurrence patterns. Several DR-DQ haplotypes were treated as single units for association and clustering because of strong linkage in the cohort. In addition to the first cohort of around 670 subjects, a separate validation cohort of approximately 130 different subjects was used. Around 320 gigabases of sequencing data and some 85 million unique TCR sequences were included in an early release covering about 700 HLA-typed donors. Every repertoire in the discovery cohort had been generated on one and the same sequencing platform.

The paper as a whole reports these results and caveats: Immune exposure information for the cohort was limited to CMV serostatus. A cluster of highly shared sequence variants was judged likely to be a technical artifact of the sequencing pipeline. A later analysis found that HLA-associated TCR beta chains were more clonally expanded and had lower generation probabilities than equally common non-associated chains. When HLA alleles, especially DR and DQ, strongly co-occurred, attributing TCR associations to individual alleles was difficult. The authors suggested that the approach could potentially be extended to other disease states and immunological phenotypes. Because some donors lacked HLA typing at each locus, the association tests relied only on the typed subset. An association between a missense DCLRE1C variant and V-gene and J-gene trimming of TCR beta chains was found in a later genetic analysis and replicated in an independent cohort. Several of the top co-occurrence clusters appeared to be linked to parvovirus B19, influenza, CMV and Epstein-Barr virus, according to a later analysis. Correlated functional status among segregating V segments might be attributable to linkage disequilibrium, but an unknown experimental factor could not be ruled out. The study listed 150 to 200 TCR beta chains as associated with cytomegalovirus. In a later analysis, most CMV-associated TCR beta chains were found to appear HLA-restricted, with HLA associations seemingly driven largely by CMV exposure. Some IMGT-functional V segments, including TRBV6-2 and TRBV6-3, could not be told apart with the 87-base-pair reads, so those segments were excluded. Presence/absence analyses assumed roughly uniform sequencing depth across donors, an assumption that may not hold. At a false discovery rate of 0.05, a later analysis linked some 17,000 TCR beta sequences to specific HLA alleles. In this cohort, only TCR beta chains were sequenced, and detectable features were limited by the absence of alpha or paired-chain data. A further reported finding was that TCR beta sequences accurately predicted the HLA-A and HLA-B alleles for most subjects in the first cohort. Three of the identified cytomegalovirus-associated TCR beta chains were confirmed in vitro to be specific for cytomegalovirus antigens. Broadly in line with IMGT annotations, most TCR beta V segments showed up in productive rearrangements about 87% or about 30% of the time in an earlier analysis of 450 to 750 of the donors. In a later genetic analysis, fewer N-insertions in productive TCRs were reported among donors in an Asian-associated ancestry cluster than the roughly 700-donor mean. According to a later analysis, TCR association rates differed among HLA loci, with DRB1 alleles showing the most associated TCRs and HLA-C alleles showing the fewest. Most TCR sequences were seen in very few donors, while some public TCRs were found in many individuals. The classifier was reported to diagnose cytomegalovirus status with high specificity and sensitivity in both the original and validation cohorts. Because counts were too low, approximately 15 rarely observed V segments, including chromosome 9 orphons, were excluded from the earlier analysis of under 650 of the donors.

The CDR3 contains 16 residues, cysteine and phenylalanine counted. The retained sequence is limited to the CDR3, 48 bases, with the frame set at the first base. V is cut back by 4 bases and J by 1 base, with 4 bases in the junction unmatched. For CDR1 and CDR2, the germline V gene (reference sequence) lists PRHDT and FYEKMQ. The cohort was made up of 666 healthy bone marrow donors. At the time of sampling, every cohort member was nominally healthy, though immune exposures that went unrecorded were likely present. The donor tested CMV seronegative and was one of the 352 seronegative cohort members. Every donor gave a peripheral blood sample, and the peripheral blood mononuclear cells from that sample were used for TCR beta sequencing. The Qiagen DNeasy Blood Extraction Kit was used to extract genomic DNA from the blood cell samples.

Input material: PBMCs. The sequence joins TRBV13 to TRBJ2-1; the central 10 bases match TRBD2. This receptor was taken from a man aged 25-45 years in good health and CMV-seronegative. For the CDR3, the sequence is CASSSASGSSYNEQFF. The DNA sequence is TGTGCCAGCAGCTCGGCTAGCGGGAGTTCCTACAATGAGCAGTTCTTC.